This T cell receptor (beta chain) was obtained from a study of T cell responses to AZD1222 COVID-19 vaccine. The germline gives CDR1 LGHDT, CDR2 YNNKEL (reference sequence). Trimming took 0 bases from V and 4 from J, leaving 10 bases between them. The CDR3 has 15 residues. This table comes from immunoSEQ multiplex PCR, and its TCRdb copy is limited to in-frame clones, with some not included. Here the sample spans 100,000 to 150,000 clones, around 89% being singletons. Findings of the study overall: AZD1222 recipients seropositive at baseline numbered only six or seven. Clonal diversity was possibly underestimated, and white British individuals and females predominated among donors. Unmutated variant regions are reportedly the target of nearly half of TCRs that are spike-specific. Breadth and depth of Spike-specific TCRs rose after two AZD1222 doses.

A note on this clone: Its antigen is unidentified.

The receptor was derived from an adult in good health. This sequence joins TRBV3-1 (or the pseudogene TRBV3-2) and TRBJ2-1; D possibly corresponds to TRBD2 (5 bases). The sequences come from peripheral blood, collected on day 0 of MenACWY control vaccination. The CDR3 is CASSQDQRSYNEQFF. The CDR3 nucleotides are TGTGCCAGCAGCCAAGACCAGCGGAGTTACAATGAGCAGTTCTTC.